The rows below give T cell receptor beta chains drawn from one sample of a study of somatic mutations in cytotoxic T cells in rheumatoid arthritis. Repertoires were generated with immunoSEQ multiplex PCR, while TCRdb's copy carries only in-frame clones and drops some. The sample gives some 38,000 clones, roughly 80% of which show up once; roughly 3.4% is in the top ten. Source material: CD8+ T cells sorted from blood. The receptor source for this set is a man aged 35 to 55 in good health. Each CDR3 is given with its conserved first and last residue. The order of the fields is CDR3 protein, J gene, V gene.

CDR3: CASSLGAGRVEQYF
J: TRBJ2-7
V: TRBV27

CDR3: CASSFRVTYEQYF
J: TRBJ2-7
V: TRBV28

CDR3: CAISESGQGTYEQYF
J: TRBJ2-7
V: TRBV10-3

CDR3: CASSPRTSRHEQFF
J: TRBJ2-1
V: TRBV7-9

CDR3: CASSPRPGQGGNEQFF
J: TRBJ2-1
V: TRBV7-8

CDR3: CASSSLPVDTQYF
J: TRBJ2-5
V: TRBV27

CDR3: CASSLGRGSEINTGELFF
J: TRBJ2-2
V: TRBV5-1

CDR3: CASSQDLGLAEGPYNEQFF
J: TRBJ2-1
V: TRBV4-1

CDR3: CSVLAGNTGELFF
J: TRBJ2-2
V: TRBV29-1

CDR3: CSVLAGHSYNEQFF
J: TRBJ2-1
V: TRBV29-1

CDR3: CASSLPRALSGTDTQYF
J: TRBJ2-3
V: TRBV7-9

CDR3: CASSEAGQGVSQPQHF
J: TRBJ1-5
V: TRBV2

CDR3: CAWSWGDNNEQFF
J: TRBJ2-1
V: TRBV30

CDR3: CASSLGGGTDEQFF
J: TRBJ2-1
V: TRBV7-9

CDR3: CATTGQVAGNEKLFF
J: TRBJ1-4
V: TRBV2

CDR3: CASSSASLNTEAFF
J: TRBJ1-1
V: TRBV5-1